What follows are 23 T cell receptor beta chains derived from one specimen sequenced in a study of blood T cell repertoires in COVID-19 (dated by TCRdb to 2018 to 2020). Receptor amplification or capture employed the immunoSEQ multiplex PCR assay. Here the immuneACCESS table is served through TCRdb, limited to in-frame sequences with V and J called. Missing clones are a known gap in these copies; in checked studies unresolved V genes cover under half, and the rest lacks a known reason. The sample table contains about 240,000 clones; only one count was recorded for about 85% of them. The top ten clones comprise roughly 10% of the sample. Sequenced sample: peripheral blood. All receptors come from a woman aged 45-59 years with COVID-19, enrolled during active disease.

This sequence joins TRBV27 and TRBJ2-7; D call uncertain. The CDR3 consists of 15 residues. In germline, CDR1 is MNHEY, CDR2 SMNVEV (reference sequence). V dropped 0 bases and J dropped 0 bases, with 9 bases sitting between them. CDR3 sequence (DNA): TGTGCCAGCAGTTTATCAGATAAGAGCTCCTACGAGCAGTACTTC. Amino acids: CASSLSDKSSYEQYF.

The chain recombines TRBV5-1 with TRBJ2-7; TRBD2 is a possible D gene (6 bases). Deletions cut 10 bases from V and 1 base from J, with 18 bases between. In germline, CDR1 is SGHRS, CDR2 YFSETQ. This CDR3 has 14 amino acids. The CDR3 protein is CAVGDGGKSYEQYV. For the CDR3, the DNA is TGCGCCGTAGGGGACGGAGGGAAGTCCTACGAGCAGTACGTC.

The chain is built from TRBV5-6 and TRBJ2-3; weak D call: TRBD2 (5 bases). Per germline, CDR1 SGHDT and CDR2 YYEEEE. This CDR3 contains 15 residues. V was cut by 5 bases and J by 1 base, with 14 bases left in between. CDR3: CASRGAGLGTDTQYF. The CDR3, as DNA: TGTGCCAGCAGGGGAGCAGGCCTAGGCACAGATACGCAGTATTTT.

CDR3 DNA sequence: TGTGCCAGCAGCTTTAGTGTAGGGGCACCCTATGGCTACACCTTC. This encodes CASSFSVGAPYGYTF. The rearrangement uses TRBV5-6 and TRBJ1-2; a weak D match, TRBD1 (5 bases). The V gene lost 2 bases and the J gene lost 4 bases, with 15 bases spanning the gap. Germline assignment: CDR1 SGHDT and CDR2 YYEEEE. The CDR3 length is 15 residues.

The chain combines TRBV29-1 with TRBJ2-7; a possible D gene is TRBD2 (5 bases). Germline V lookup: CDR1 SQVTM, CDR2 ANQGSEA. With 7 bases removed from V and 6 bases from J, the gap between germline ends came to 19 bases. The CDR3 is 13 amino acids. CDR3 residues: CSAILGSGSEQYV. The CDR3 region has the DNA TGCAGCGCCATCCTTGGGAGTGGTTCCGAGCAGTACGTC.

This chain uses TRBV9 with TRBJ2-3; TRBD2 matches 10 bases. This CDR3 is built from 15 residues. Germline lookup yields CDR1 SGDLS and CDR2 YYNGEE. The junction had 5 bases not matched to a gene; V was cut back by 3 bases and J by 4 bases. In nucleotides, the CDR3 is TGTGCCAGCAGCGGAAGCGGGGGGGCGGCAGATACGCAGTATTTT. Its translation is CASSGSGGAADTQYF.

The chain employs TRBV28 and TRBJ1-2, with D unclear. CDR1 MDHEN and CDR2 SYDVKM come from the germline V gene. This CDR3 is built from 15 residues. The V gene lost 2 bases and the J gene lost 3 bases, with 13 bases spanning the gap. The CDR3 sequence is CASSLDGDRYYGYTF. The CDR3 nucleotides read TGTGCCAGCAGTTTAGACGGAGACCGATACTATGGCTACACCTTC.

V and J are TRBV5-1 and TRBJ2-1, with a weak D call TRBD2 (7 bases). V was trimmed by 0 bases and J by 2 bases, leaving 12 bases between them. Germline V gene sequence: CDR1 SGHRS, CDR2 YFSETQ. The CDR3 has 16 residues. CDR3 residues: CASSLGGGGTYNEQFF. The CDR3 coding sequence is TGCGCCAGCAGCTTGGGGGGCGGGGGCACCTACAATGAGCAGTTCTTC.

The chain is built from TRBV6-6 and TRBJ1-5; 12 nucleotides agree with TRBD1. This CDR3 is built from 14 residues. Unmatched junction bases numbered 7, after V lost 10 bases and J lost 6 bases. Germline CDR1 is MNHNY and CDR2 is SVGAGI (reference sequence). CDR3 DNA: TGTGCCACATCCGGGACAGGGGGCTCTCAGCCCCAGCATTTT. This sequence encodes CATSGTGGSQPQHF.

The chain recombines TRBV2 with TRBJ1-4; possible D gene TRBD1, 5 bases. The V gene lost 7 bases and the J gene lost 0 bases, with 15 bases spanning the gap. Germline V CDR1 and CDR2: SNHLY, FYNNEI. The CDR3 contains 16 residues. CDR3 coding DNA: TGTGCCAGCAAGGGGAGGAGGCCTTCAACTAATGAAAAACTGTTTTTT. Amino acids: CASKGRRPSTNEKLFF.

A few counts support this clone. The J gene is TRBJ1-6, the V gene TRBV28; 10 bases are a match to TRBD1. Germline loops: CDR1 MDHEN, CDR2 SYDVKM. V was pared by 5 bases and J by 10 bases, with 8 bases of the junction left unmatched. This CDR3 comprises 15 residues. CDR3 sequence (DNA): TGTGCCAGCAGTCGCGGACAGGGGGAAGAATCACCCCTCCACTTT. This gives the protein CASSRGQGEESPLHF. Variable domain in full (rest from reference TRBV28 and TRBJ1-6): DVKVTQSSRYLVKRTGEKVFLECVQDMDHENMFWYRQDPGLGLRLIYFSYDVKMKEKGDIPEGYSVSREKKERFSLILESASTNQTSMYLCASSRGQGEESPLHFGNGTRLTVT.

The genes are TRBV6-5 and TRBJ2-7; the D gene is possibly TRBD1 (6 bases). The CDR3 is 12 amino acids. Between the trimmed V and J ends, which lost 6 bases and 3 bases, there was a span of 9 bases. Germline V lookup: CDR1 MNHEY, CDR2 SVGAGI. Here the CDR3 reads CASRGAHYEQYF. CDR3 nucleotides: TGTGCCAGCAGGGGGGCCCACTACGAGCAGTACTTC.

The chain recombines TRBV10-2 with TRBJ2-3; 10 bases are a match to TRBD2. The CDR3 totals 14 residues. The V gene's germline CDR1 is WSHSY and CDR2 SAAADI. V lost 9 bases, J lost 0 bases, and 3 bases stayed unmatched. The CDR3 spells CARSSGGSTDTQYF. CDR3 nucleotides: TGCGCCAGATCTAGCGGGGGTAGCACAGATACGCAGTATTTT.

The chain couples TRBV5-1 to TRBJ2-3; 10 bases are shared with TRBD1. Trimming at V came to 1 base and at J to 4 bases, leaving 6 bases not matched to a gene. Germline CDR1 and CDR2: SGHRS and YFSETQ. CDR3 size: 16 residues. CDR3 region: CASSLRGQGLPDTQYF. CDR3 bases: TGCGCCAGCAGCTTGCGGGGACAGGGGCTTCCAGATACGCAGTATTTT.

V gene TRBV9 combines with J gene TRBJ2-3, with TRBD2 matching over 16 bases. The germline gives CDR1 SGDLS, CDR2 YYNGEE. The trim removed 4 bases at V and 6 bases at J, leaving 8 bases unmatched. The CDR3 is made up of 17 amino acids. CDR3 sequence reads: CASSPSGLAGGRDTQYF. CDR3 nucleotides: TGTGCCAGCAGCCCATCGGGACTAGCGGGGGGGAGGGATACGCAGTATTTT. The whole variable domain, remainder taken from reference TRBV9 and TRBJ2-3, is DSGVTQTPKHLITATGQRVTLRCSPRSGDLSVYWYQQSLDQGLQFLIQYYNGEERAKGNILERFSAQQFPDLHSELNLSSLELGDSALYFCASSPSGLAGGRDTQYFGPGTRLTVL.

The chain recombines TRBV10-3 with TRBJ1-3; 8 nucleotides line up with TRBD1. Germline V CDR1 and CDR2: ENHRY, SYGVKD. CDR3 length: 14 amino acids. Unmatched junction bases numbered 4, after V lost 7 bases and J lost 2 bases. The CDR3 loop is CAITAGGTGNTIYF. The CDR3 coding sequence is TGTGCCATCACTGCAGGGGGCACTGGAAACACCATATATTTT.

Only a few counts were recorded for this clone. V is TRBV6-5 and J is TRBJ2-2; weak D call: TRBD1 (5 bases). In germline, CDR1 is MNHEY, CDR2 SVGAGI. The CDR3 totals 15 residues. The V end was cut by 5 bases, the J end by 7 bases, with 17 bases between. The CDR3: CASSHRRVKDGELFF. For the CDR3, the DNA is TGTGCCAGCAGTCACCGCAGGGTAAAGGACGGGGAGCTGTTTTTT.

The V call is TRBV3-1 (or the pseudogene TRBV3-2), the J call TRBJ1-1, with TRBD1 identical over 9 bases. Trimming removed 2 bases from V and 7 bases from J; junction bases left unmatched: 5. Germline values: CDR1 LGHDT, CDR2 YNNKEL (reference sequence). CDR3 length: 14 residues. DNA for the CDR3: TGTGCCAGCAGCCAATTACAGGGGGCGGGTGAAGCTTTCTTT. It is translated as CASSQLQGAGEAFF.

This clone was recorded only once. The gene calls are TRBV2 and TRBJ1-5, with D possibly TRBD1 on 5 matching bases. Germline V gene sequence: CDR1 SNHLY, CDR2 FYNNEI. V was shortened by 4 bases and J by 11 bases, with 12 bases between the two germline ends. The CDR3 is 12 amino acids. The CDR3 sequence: CASSGSGLAQHF. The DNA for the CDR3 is TGTGCCAGCAGTGGGTCAGGGTTAGCCCAGCATTTT.

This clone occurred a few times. CDR3 DNA sequence: TGTGCCAGCTCACCAGTGAGGGTGAACACCGGGGAGCTGTTTTTT. This translates into CASSPVRVNTGELFF. The V and J genes are TRBV18 and TRBJ2-2, with D possibly being TRBD2 (5 bases). The CDR3 is 15 amino acids. Germline CDR1 reads KGHSH; CDR2 reads LQKENI. V lost 2 bases to trimming and J lost 1 base, with 8 bases between them.

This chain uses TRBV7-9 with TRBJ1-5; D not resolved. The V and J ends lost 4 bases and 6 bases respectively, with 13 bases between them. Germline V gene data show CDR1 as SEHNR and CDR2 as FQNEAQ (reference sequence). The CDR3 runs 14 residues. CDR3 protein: CASSYREEAQPQHF. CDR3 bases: TGTGCCAGCAGCTACCGGGAGGAAGCTCAGCCCCAGCATTTT.

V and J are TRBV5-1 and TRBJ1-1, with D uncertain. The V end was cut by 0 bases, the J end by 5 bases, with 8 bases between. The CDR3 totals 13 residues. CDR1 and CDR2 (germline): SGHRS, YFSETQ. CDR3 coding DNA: TGCGCCAGCAGCTTGGAAGTCGGGACTGAAGCTTTCTTT. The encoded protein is CASSLEVGTEAFF.

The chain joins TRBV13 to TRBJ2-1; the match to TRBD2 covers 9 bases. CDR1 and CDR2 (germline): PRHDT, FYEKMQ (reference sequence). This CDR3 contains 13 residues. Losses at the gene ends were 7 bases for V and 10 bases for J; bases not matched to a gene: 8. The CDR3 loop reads CASNGGGASEQFF. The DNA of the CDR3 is TGTGCCAGCAATGGCGGGGGGGCTAGCGAGCAGTTCTTC.